These T cell receptor beta chains were read from a single sample in a study of blood T cell repertoires in COVID-19. The protocol was immunoSEQ multiplex PCR, while the TCRdb copy is restricted to in-frame clones and leaves out a portion. The data show about 150,000 clones, 70% to 90% seen once. The sequencing sample was made of peripheral blood. These receptors all stem from a man aged 55 to 70 with COVID-19, enrolled during active disease. Each CDR3 is given with its conserved first and last residue. D genes are given only for firm matches. The size of a clone is reported for some rows only, either as once, few or many, or as a class for expanded clones.

D: .
J: TRBJ2-3
V: TRBV18
size: .
DNA: TGTGCCAGCTCACCACGTCCGGGACTTAGCACAGATACGCAGTATTTT
CDR3: CASSPRPGLSTDTQYF

D: .
J: TRBJ1-1
V: TRBV5-1
size: .
DNA: TGCGCCAGCAGCTTGGCCGCGGGCCTGCAAACTGAAGCTTTCTTT
CDR3: CASSLAAGLQTEAFF

D: .
J: TRBJ1-4
V: TRBV30
size: .
DNA: TGTGCCTGGAGTGGACAGGTGGCTAATGAAAAACTGTTTTTT
CDR3: CAWSGQVANEKLFF

D: .
J: TRBJ2-3
V: TRBV10-3
size: .
DNA: TGTGCCATGTCGACAGGATCTAGCACAGATACGCAGTATTTT
CDR3: CAMSTGSSTDTQYF

D: .
J: TRBJ2-2
V: TRBV4-3
size: .
DNA: TGCGCCAGCAGCCGGAAGACCGGGGGAAGCACCGGGGAGCTGTTTTTT
CDR3: CASSRKTGGSTGELFF

D: .
J: TRBJ2-7
V: TRBV28
size: .
DNA: TGTGCCAGCAGTCGAAGGGGCTACGAGCAGTACTTC
CDR3: CASSRRGYEQYF

D: .
J: TRBJ1-1
V: TRBV28
size: .
DNA: TGTGCCAGCAGTTTCGAGACTCTTTACACTGAAGCTTTCTTT
CDR3: CASSFETLYTEAFF

D: TRBD1
J: TRBJ1-6
V: TRBV29-1
size: .
DNA: TGCAGCGCGATGACAGGGGATAATTCACCCCTCCACTTT
CDR3: CSAMTGDNSPLHF

D: .
J: TRBJ1-4
V: TRBV11-2
size: .
DNA: TGTGCCAGCAGCCGAACCATCGCCACAACAACTAATGAAAAACTGTTTTTT
CDR3: CASSRTIATTTNEKLFF

D: TRBD1
J: TRBJ1-5
V: TRBV6-2/TRBV6-3
size: .
DNA: TGTGCCAGCAGTTACAGAGACAGGGCCGGCAATCAGCCCCAGCATTTT
CDR3: CASSYRDRAGNQPQHF

D: .
J: TRBJ2-2
V: TRBV10-2
size: .
DNA: TGCGCCAGCACTCCAAGAGGTACGAACACCGGGGAGCTGTTTTTT
CDR3: CASTPRGTNTGELFF

D: TRBD1
J: TRBJ1-6
V: TRBV9
size: .
DNA: TGTGCCAGCAGCGAATTGACAGGGGGAAATTCACCCCTCCACTTT
CDR3: CASSELTGGNSPLHF

D: TRBD2
J: TRBJ2-3
V: TRBV7-9
size: .
DNA: TGTGCCAGCAGCACAATCTTCGGGACTAGCGGGGATACGCAGTATTTT
CDR3: CASSTIFGTSGDTQYF

D: .
J: TRBJ1-1
V: TRBV18
size: .
DNA: TGTGCCAGCTCCGACTCCAGAAACACTGAAGCTTTCTTT
CDR3: CASSDSRNTEAFF

D: TRBD1
J: TRBJ1-5
V: TRBV7-2
size: .
DNA: TGTGCCAGCAGCTCGCGGACAGGTGTGAATCAGCCCCAGCATTTT
CDR3: CASSSRTGVNQPQHF

D: TRBD1
J: TRBJ1-6
V: TRBV11-2
size: .
DNA: TGTGCCAGCAGCTGGACATTACCGGGACAGGGGAATTCACCCCTCCACTTT
CDR3: CASSWTLPGQGNSPLHF

D: .
J: TRBJ2-1
V: TRBV7-9
size: .
DNA: TGTGCCAGCAGCTTAGGTGCAGGGATCAATGAGCAGTTCTTC
CDR3: CASSLGAGINEQFF

D: .
J: TRBJ1-2
V: TRBV3-1/TRBV3-2
size: .
DNA: TGTGCCAGCAGCCAAGAGGCAGGGTACTATGGCTACACCTTC
CDR3: CASSQEAGYYGYTF

D: .
J: TRBJ1-2
V: TRBV7-2
size: once
DNA: TGTGCCAGCAGCCGAGACAGAAACTATGGCTACACCTTC
CDR3: CASSRDRNYGYTF

D: .
J: TRBJ1-6
V: TRBV27
size: .
DNA: TGTGCCAGCAGTTGGGACTCAAGAGATTCACCCCTCCACTTT
CDR3: CASSWDSRDSPLHF

D: .
J: TRBJ1-2
V: TRBV7-2
size: .
DNA: TGTGCCAGCAGCTTAGGAGTTACTAACTATGGCTACACCTTC
CDR3: CASSLGVTNYGYTF

D: .
J: TRBJ1-5
V: TRBV6-1
size: .
DNA: TGTGCCAGCAGTGAAGCTGGAGTTAGCAATCAGCCCCAGCATTTT
CDR3: CASSEAGVSNQPQHF

D: TRBD2
J: TRBJ2-1
V: TRBV5-6
size: .
DNA: TGTGCCAGCAGGCGGGGACTAGCGGGGGTCTACAATGAGCAGTTCTTC
CDR3: CASRRGLAGVYNEQFF

D: .
J: TRBJ2-1
V: TRBV10-3
size: .
DNA: TGTGCCATCAGTGGGGCGGGGCGAGGGTATGAGCAGTTCTTC
CDR3: CAISGAGRGYEQFF

D: .
J: TRBJ1-1
V: TRBV28
size: .
DNA: TGTGCCAGCAGTTTACAGCGCCCACGGGACACTGAAGCTTTCTTT
CDR3: CASSLQRPRDTEAFF

D: .
J: TRBJ2-5
V: TRBV6-5
size: .
DNA: TGTGCCAGCAGTCCTACAGGGTTGGGAGAGACCCAGTACTTC
CDR3: CASSPTGLGETQYF

D: TRBD1
J: TRBJ1-2
V: TRBV5-4
size: .
DNA: TGTGCCAGCAGCGCCACAGGGGGGGTCTGGTATGGCTACACCTTC
CDR3: CASSATGGVWYGYTF

D: .
J: TRBJ1-3
V: TRBV28
size: .
DNA: TGTGCCAGCAGTAATCCAGGTGGGCCCTTCTCTGGAAACACCATATATTTT
CDR3: CASSNPGGPFSGNTIYF

D: .
J: TRBJ1-5
V: TRBV2
size: few
DNA: TGTGCCAGCGGGCGGACTTATAGCAATCAGCCCCAGCATTTT
CDR3: CASGRTYSNQPQHF

D: .
J: TRBJ1-2
V: TRBV11-2
size: .
DNA: TGTGCCAGCAGCGCGTCGGAGGTTGGCTACACCTTC
CDR3: CASSASEVGYTF

D: .
J: TRBJ1-4
V: TRBV7-2
size: once
DNA: TGTGCCAGCAGCTCCAAGGTTAGGTCAGGGGATGAAAAACTGTTTTTT
CDR3: CASSSKVRSGDEKLFF

D: .
J: TRBJ2-4
V: TRBV6-2/TRBV6-3
size: .
DNA: TGTGCCAGCAGTCCCAGGGTAGACATTCAGTACTTC
CDR3: CASSPRVDIQYF

D: TRBD1
J: TRBJ1-1
V: TRBV11-2
size: once
DNA: TGTGCCAGCAGACTACAGGGGAGCACTGAAGCTTTCTTT
CDR3: CASRLQGSTEAFF

D: TRBD1
J: TRBJ1-1
V: TRBV7-9
size: .
DNA: TGTGCCAGCAGCCGACAGGGAACTGAAGCTTTCTTT
CDR3: CASSRQGTEAFF

D: .
J: TRBJ2-6
V: TRBV19
size: once
DNA: TGTGCCAGTACCACTAACTCTGGGGCCAACGTCCTGACTTTC
CDR3: CASTTNSGANVLTF

D: TRBD1
J: TRBJ1-2
V: TRBV6-2/TRBV6-3
size: once
DNA: TGTGCCAGCAGTAACACTTTAACGGACAGGGGAGCCTATGGCTACACCTTC
CDR3: CASSNTLTDRGAYGYTF

D: .
J: TRBJ2-7
V: TRBV19
size: few
DNA: TGTGCCAGTAGTATAGTGCACAGCACCTACGAGCAGTACTTC
CDR3: CASSIVHSTYEQYF

D: .
J: TRBJ1-5
V: TRBV30
size: .
DNA: TGTGCCTGGGCCCGAGGAGAACGACTCAATCAGCCCCAGCATTTT
CDR3: CAWARGERLNQPQHF

D: .
J: TRBJ1-2
V: TRBV19
size: .
DNA: TGTGCCAGTAGCCCCATGCGGGTCGGCTATGGCTACACCTTC
CDR3: CASSPMRVGYGYTF

D: .
J: TRBJ2-1
V: TRBV4-1
size: .
DNA: TGCGCCAGCAGCCAGGATAGTCGTGCACCCGGGAAGGCCTACAATGAGCAGTTCTTC
CDR3: CASSQDSRAPGKAYNEQFF

D: .
J: TRBJ1-2
V: TRBV3-1/TRBV3-2
size: .
DNA: TGTGCCAGCAGCCAAGATTACTTCGAGGGTAACTATGGCTACACCTTC
CDR3: CASSQDYFEGNYGYTF